These T cell receptor beta chains were read from a single sample in a study of beta chain features in type 1 diabetes. Using immunoSEQ multiplex PCR, the repertoire was profiled, and TCRdb retains in-frame clones only, with some absent. The sample carries about 300,000 clones, roughly 8% recorded once. The sample consisted of central memory CD4+ T cells from blood. These receptor sequences come from a woman in her late teens or twenties in good health. Both conserved end residues are part of each CDR3. A D gene is named only where the DNA matches it firmly. The listing skips clone size in some rows; elsewhere it reads once, few, many or a size class.

cdr3_aa cdr3_nt d_call cdr3_length v_call clone_size j_call
CASSPQGSNSPLHF TGTGCCAGCTCACCACAGGGATCTAATTCACCCCTCCACTTT NA 14 TRBV18 NA TRBJ1-6
CASRIKLGGDYGYTF TGTGCCAGCAGGATCAAACTAGGGGGCGACTATGGCTACACCTTC TRBD1 15 TRBV27 few TRBJ1-2
CSVELGQNEKLFF TGCAGCGTTGAATTGGGACAGAATGAAAAACTGTTTTTT TRBD1 13 TRBV29-1 many TRBJ1-4
CSVAASNQPQHF TGCAGCGTTGCGGCGAGCAATCAGCCCCAGCATTTT NA 12 TRBV29-1 NA TRBJ1-5
CAWSVRNHNTEAFF TGTGCCTGGAGTGTACGGAACCATAACACTGAAGCTTTCTTT NA 14 TRBV30 few TRBJ1-1
CASVDQGRTDTQYF TGTGCCAGCGTGGATCAGGGTCGCACAGATACGCAGTATTTT NA 14 TRBV4-2 NA TRBJ2-3
CASSSQGSGADTQYF TGTGCCAGCAGCTCCCAGGGTAGTGGGGCAGATACGCAGTATTTT NA 15 TRBV2 NA TRBJ2-3
CATGYRGGETQYF TGTGCCACAGGATACAGGGGTGGGGAGACCCAGTACTTC TRBD1 13 TRBV10-3 NA TRBJ2-5
CASSENWVNTGELFF TGTGCCAGCAGTGAGAACTGGGTGAACACCGGGGAGCTGTTTTTT NA 15 TRBV2 few TRBJ2-2
CASSLQGALEKLFF TGTGCCAGCAGTTTACAGGGAGCGCTTGAAAAACTGTTTTTT NA 14 TRBV7-9 many TRBJ1-4
CASRTGENTEAFF TGTGCCAGCAGGACAGGGGAGAACACTGAAGCTTTCTTT TRBD1 13 TRBV2 NA TRBJ1-1
CASSFSAHSYTNYGYTF TGTGCCAGCAGTTTTTCAGCTCACTCCTACACTAACTATGGCTACACCTTC NA 17 TRBV27 many TRBJ1-2
CASSPSGGGHQPQHF TGTGCCAGCAGCCCCAGTGGGGGAGGGCATCAGCCCCAGCATTTT NA 15 TRBV9 NA TRBJ1-5
CASSSDSTNEKLFF TGCGCCAGCAGCTCAGACAGCACTAATGAAAAACTGTTTTTT NA 14 TRBV5-1 NA TRBJ1-4
CASSGVAAGNTIYF TGTGCCAGCTCTGGGGTGGCGGCTGGAAACACCATATATTTT NA 14 TRBV13 many TRBJ1-3
CASSVQGNQPQHF TGTGCCAGCAGTGTCCAGGGGAATCAGCCCCAGCATTTT NA 13 TRBV6-5 NA TRBJ1-5
CSVTGGWDYGYTF TGCAGCGTTACAGGGGGCTGGGACTATGGCTACACCTTC TRBD1 13 TRBV29-1 few TRBJ1-2
CASSLVRTGTGNTIYF TGTGCCAGCAGCTTAGTCCGGACAGGGACTGGAAACACCATATATTTT TRBD1 16 TRBV7-8 few TRBJ1-3
CAWKRQGYGYTF TGTGCCTGGAAAAGGCAGGGCTATGGCTACACCTTC NA 12 TRBV30 NA TRBJ1-2
CASSSIAGGSYEQYF TGCGCCAGCAGCTCAATAGCGGGAGGCTCCTACGAGCAGTACTTC TRBD2 15 TRBV5-1 NA TRBJ2-7
CASSRPGTSGRGDTQYF TGTGCCAGCAGCAGACCCGGGACTAGCGGGAGAGGAGATACGCAGTATTTT TRBD2 17 TRBV5-6 NA TRBJ2-3
CASRDGTREDTQYF TGTGCCAGCCGAGACGGGACTAGAGAAGATACGCAGTATTTT TRBD2 14 TRBV4-2 NA TRBJ2-3
CASSLDGMNTEAFF TGCGCCAGCAGCTTGGACGGCATGAACACTGAAGCTTTCTTT NA 14 TRBV5-1 NA TRBJ1-1
CASSQVDNYGYTF TGTGCCAGCAGCCAAGTGGACAACTATGGCTACACCTTC NA 13 TRBV4-1 NA TRBJ1-2
CASSLAAGQYYNEQFF TGTGCCAGCAGCTTAGCGGCGGGACAGTACTACAATGAGCAGTTCTTC NA 16 TRBV7-2 few TRBJ2-1
CASSELAAWGAGGPQHF TGTGCCAGCAGTGAATTGGCGGCGTGGGGGGCCGGGGGACCCCAGCATTTT NA 17 TRBV2 NA TRBJ1-5
CASSGPGKETQYF TGTGCCAGCAGCGGGCCAGGGAAGGAGACCCAGTACTTC NA 13 TRBV7-6 NA TRBJ2-5
CASSRFRGGGYNEQFF TGTGCCAGCAGCCGCTTCCGGGGCGGGGGATACAATGAGCAGTTCTTC TRBD2 16 TRBV13 few TRBJ2-1
CASSLRTEAFF TGTGCCAGCAGCCTACGAACTGAAGCTTTCTTT NA 11 TRBV28 few TRBJ1-1
CASSQDLLDSTDTQYF TGCGCCAGCAGCCAAGATCTCCTGGATAGCACAGATACGCAGTATTTT NA 16 TRBV4-3 NA TRBJ2-3
CASSVEELINEQFF TGTGCCAGCAGCGTAGAAGAACTTATTAATGAGCAGTTCTTC NA 14 TRBV9 NA TRBJ2-1
CASSLGAGLSTDTQYF TGTGCCAGCAGCTTGGGAGCGGGACTGAGCACAGATACGCAGTATTTT TRBD2 16 TRBV5-4 few TRBJ2-3
CASSLTIEAFF TGTGCCAGCAGTTTAACAATTGAAGCTTTCTTT NA 11 TRBV2 few TRBJ1-1
CASSQDLGARYTF TGTGCCAGCAGCCAAGATCTGGGGGCGCGCTACACCTTC NA 13 TRBV5-4 few TRBJ1-2
CASSSYYEQYF TGTGCCAGCAGCTCGTACTACGAGCAGTACTTC NA 11 TRBV11-3 NA TRBJ2-7
CASSVLAGISTDTQYF TGTGCCAGCAGCGTACTAGCGGGGATTAGCACAGATACGCAGTATTTT TRBD2 16 TRBV5-4 NA TRBJ2-3
CASSVGLGEGREQFF TGTGCCAGCAGCGTAGGCCTTGGGGAGGGAAGAGAGCAGTTCTTC TRBD2 15 TRBV9 NA TRBJ2-1
CASSPRGYYGYTF TGTGCCAGCAGTCCTAGAGGATACTATGGCTACACCTTC NA 13 TRBV13 NA TRBJ1-2
CASSPGDRVVQPQHF TGTGCCAGCAGTCCAGGAGACAGGGTGGTCCAGCCCCAGCATTTT TRBD1 15 TRBV28 few TRBJ1-5
CASRLAGGRQTQYF TGTGCCAGCAGATTAGCGGGAGGCCGGCAGACCCAGTACTTC TRBD2 14 TRBV7-3 NA TRBJ2-5
CASSQVVGSGYTF TGCGCCAGCAGCCAAGTCGTGGGCTCCGGCTACACCTTC NA 13 TRBV4-3 few TRBJ1-2
CASSWTPGGNEKLFF TGTGCCAGCAGCTGGACTCCTGGGGGAAATGAAAAACTGTTTTTT NA 15 TRBV7-2 NA TRBJ1-4
CASSFWGSSTDTQYF TGCGCCAGCAGCTTCTGGGGCTCTAGCACAGATACGCAGTATTTT NA 15 TRBV5-1 few TRBJ2-3
CASSPPGPQGGEQFF TGTGCCAGCAGTCCACCGGGACCCCAAGGAGGTGAGCAGTTCTTC NA 15 TRBV28 few TRBJ2-1
CASSLRPDTQYF TGTGCCAGCAGCTTACGCCCGGACACCCAGTACTTC NA 12 TRBV5-6 NA TRBJ2-5
CASSVTRDTGELFF TGTGCCAGTAGTGTCACCCGAGACACCGGGGAGCTGTTTTTT NA 14 TRBV19 few TRBJ2-2
CASKFLASNEQFF TGTGCCAGTAAGTTTTTGGCTTCCAATGAGCAGTTCTTC NA 13 TRBV19 few TRBJ2-1
CASSVVGGQAFF TGTGCCAGCAGCGTAGTAGGGGGGCAAGCTTTCTTT NA 12 TRBV9 NA TRBJ1-1
CASTGVGSYGYTF TGTGCCAGCACGGGGGTGGGTTCCTATGGCTACACCTTC NA 13 TRBV2 many TRBJ1-2
CASSPGEQDKAFF TGTGCCAGCTCACCTGGGGAACAGGATAAAGCTTTCTTT NA 13 TRBV18 NA TRBJ1-1
CASSYRPRDVQGEQFF TGTGCCAGCAGTTATCGGCCCAGGGATGTACAGGGAGAGCAGTTCTTC NA 16 TRBV6-6 many TRBJ2-1
CAWSGTGGSSTDTQYF TGTGCCTGGAGTGGTACAGGGGGTTCTAGCACAGATACGCAGTATTTT TRBD1 16 TRBV30 many TRBJ2-3